The present entry profiles one T cell receptor beta chain with its context. Its specific antigen is unknown. Base qualities are not recorded, but no much larger clone differs from it by a single base. The data belong to a study of OX40 agonist ivuxolimab in advanced cancers. The study in broad terms: Ivuxolimab was a fully human IgG2 agonistic monoclonal antibody targeting the costimulatory receptor OX40 (CD134). Peripheral TCRbeta sequencing was intended to test whether TCR sequence diversity was altered and clonal T-cell expansion was caused by ivuxolimab. The dose-escalation cohort was about 87% male with a mean age of approximately 59 years, ranging from roughly 23 to 90. Partial responses occurred in three dose-escalation patients, of whom one had hepatocellular carcinoma and two had cutaneous melanoma. Prior anti-PD-1, anti-PD-L1 or anti-CTLA-4 therapy was permitted, and roughly two fifths of dose-escalation patients had received checkpoint inhibitors. Among the approximately 54 dose-escalation patients, about 20 had hepatocellular carcinoma, approximately 15 melanoma, 9 renal cell carcinoma and 9 head and neck cancer. The paper describes the monotherapy dose-escalation part (N of about 47 patients) of the phase I trial of ivuxolimab. Intravenous ivuxolimab was administered to patients every 2 weeks at six dose levels: 0.01, 0.1, 0.3, 1.5, 3 and 10 mg/kg.

Patients with a history of autoimmune disease or receiving systemic immunosuppression were excluded from the trial. In every dose cohort, peripheral blood was drawn for TCR sequencing at baseline, cycle 4 day 1, and cycle 7 day 1. The samples were drawn from a first-in-human, open-label, multicenter phase I dose-escalation trial of ivuxolimab. The trial enrolled adults with locally advanced or metastatic head and neck squamous cell, hepatocellular, melanoma or renal cell carcinoma. Before TCR sequencing, CD4+ and CD8+ T cells were separately sorted from peripheral blood. The trim is 2 bases for V and 0 bases for J, with a gap of 11 bases between the germline ends. CDR1 and CDR2 were assigned from the germline V gene as SGHTA and FQGNSA. From the cysteine up to the phenylalanine, the CDR3 has a length of 16 residues. This entry keeps only the CDR3 DNA: 48 bases, framed from base 1. Results the study describes overall, beyond this receptor: On average, CD8+ T cells showed more expanded clones than CD4+ T cells after ivuxolimab. In partial responders in the 0.1-3.0 mg/kg groups, normalized peripheral clonal expansion was found to be among the lowest, especially among CD8+ T cells. Which antigens the clonally expanded peripheral T cells were specific for was not determined. Low levels of normalized T-cell clonal expansion were also seen in some nonresponding patients. At doses of 0.1 to 3.0 mg/kg, clonal expansion of both CD4+ and CD8+ T cells in blood was seen between baseline and week 6.

Genomic DNA was isolated from the sorted cells so that the TCRbeta CDR3 region could be sequenced. The immunoSEQ Assay was used to sequence the TCRbeta CDR3 regions. What TCRdb holds here is the immuneACCESS table cut down to in-frame rearrangements. Part of the clones is not present; checked against another copy, under half of the missing clones reflect an unresolved V gene, and the others are unexplained. For this sample the table gives 45,000 to 65,000 clones, of which 85% to 90% were detected only once. Roughly a tenth of the sample goes to the ten largest clones. The receptor's source is an adult with an advanced solid tumor such as melanoma, head and neck, liver or kidney cancer. Sequencing used CD4+ or CD8+ T cells sorted from blood, obtained in a trial of the OX40 agonist ivuxolimab. The V gene is TRBV7-2 and the J gene is TRBJ1-5; confidence is insufficient to name the D gene. The CDR3 region has the sequence CASSLTSLYSNQPQHF. The DNA reads as follows: TGTGCCAGCAGCTTAACCAGTCTTTATAGCAATCAGCCCCAGCATTTT.